This entry is about one T cell receptor (beta chain). What it binds is unknown. The data were obtained in a study of post-analysis software for immune sequencing data. Across the whole study: Some patients lacked subtype; others had relapsing-remitting, secondary progressive or progressive-relapsing disease.

General study findings and limits: Those with multiple sclerosis, the patient group, showed significantly lower normalized Chao1 diversity than controls. Among roughly five TRBV segments more frequent in patients than controls were TRBV5-6, TRBV5-1 and TRBV20-1.

Unique molecular identifiers were built into the TCR beta cDNA libraries. TCRdb processed the PCR reads anew with MiXCR; each CDR3 protein has one entry. The table has hundreds of thousands of distinct CDR3 sequences, over 45% seen once. V gave up 1 base and J gave up 14 bases, with 15 bases separating them. Germline loops: CDR1 SGHTA, CDR2 FQGNSA. The CDR3 is 13 amino acids. This rearrangement joins TRBV7-2 to TRBJ2-1; TRBD2 might be the D (5 bases). This sequence was found in a girl aged 2-10 years with multiple sclerosis. Sequencing used blood. The CDR3 coding sequence is TGTGCCAGCAGCTTAGAAAACGAGGACTTGAAGTTCTTC. It is translated as CASSLENEDLKFF.